This passage covers 10 T cell receptor beta chains from one sample sequenced in a study of Ad26.COV2.S vaccination and SARS-CoV-2 variants. TCRdb's table, derived via immunoSEQ multiplex PCR, lists solely in-frame clones and lacks some. Of roughly 240,000 clones listed, 70% to 90% are singletons. Described treatment: some 20 received Ad26.COV2.S at low or high dose, single or two shots; a few received placebo; per-sample allocation not given. Sampling was done on day 63 after the first vaccine or placebo injection. The sequencing here drew on peripheral blood, taken in a trial of Ad26.COV2.S vaccine versus placebo. The receptors were gathered from a person between 18 and 60 years old who received the Ad26.COV2.S COVID-19 vaccine or a placebo.

The chain combines TRBV13 with TRBJ1-1; a possible D gene is TRBD1 (5 bases). The germline V gene encodes CDR1 PRHDT and CDR2 FYEKMQ (reference sequence). V lost 5 bases and J 1 base, leaving 11 bases between the germline ends. The CDR3 has 14 residues. The CDR3, as DNA: TGTGCCAGCAGCAGTCTTGGGGGGAACACTGAAGCTTTCTTT. It translates to CASSSLGGNTEAFF. Using reference TRBV13 and TRBJ1-1 for the parts outside the CDR3, the full variable domain is AAGVIQSPRHLIKEKRETATLKCYPIPRHDTVYWYQQGPGQDPQFLISFYEKMQSDKGSIPDRFSAQQFSDYHSELNMSSLELGDSALYFCASSSLGGNTEAFFGQGTRLTVV.

This chain uses TRBV3-1 (or the pseudogene TRBV3-2) with TRBJ1-3; TRBD1 matches 9 bases. Germline assignment: CDR1 LGHDT and CDR2 YNNKEL (reference sequence). The CDR3 contains 16 residues. Trimming cost V 4 bases and J 0 bases; bases outside gene matches: 4. Here the CDR3 reads CASSRGQGNSGNTIYF. The DNA for the CDR3 is TGTGCCAGCAGCCGTGGACAGGGGAACTCTGGAAACACCATATATTTT.

This clone is a singleton in its sample. The rearrangement uses TRBV24-1 and TRBJ2-2; D call uncertain. Per the germline V gene, CDR1 is KGHDR and CDR2 is SFDVKD. The CDR3 loop spans 16 amino acids. Trimming took off 1 base at V and 0 bases at J, with 8 bases between the two ends. CDR3 protein: CATSDFPTANTGELFF. CDR3 DNA: TGTGCCACCAGTGATTTTCCTACCGCGAACACCGGGGAGCTGTTTTTT.

The chain combines TRBV5-1 with TRBJ2-7, with 9 nucleotides matching TRBD1. Germline trimming cut 3 bases from V and 0 bases from J; bases unmatched to any gene: 4. This CDR3 has 15 amino acids. The V gene's germline CDR1 is SGHRS and CDR2 YFSETQ. Here the CDR3 DNA reads TGCGCCAGCAGCTACGGGACAGGGAGCTCCTACGAGCAGTACTTC. Residues: CASSYGTGSSYEQYF.

The J gene is TRBJ1-2, the V gene TRBV27; TRBD1 aligns across 8 bases. The CDR3 spans 15 residues. Germline CDR1 reads MNHEY; CDR2 reads SMNVEV (reference sequence). Trimming at V came to 4 bases and at J to 4 bases, leaving 8 bases not matched to a gene. The CDR3 DNA is TGTGCCAGCAGTTCCTTCTACAGGGGGAGCTATGGCTACACCTTC. Its protein product is CASSSFYRGSYGYTF.

For this clone: The sample carries other DNA sequences with the same CDR3. The genes are TRBV11-2 and TRBJ2-7, with TRBD1 matching over 7 bases. The germline CDR1 and CDR2 sequences are SGHAT and FQNNGV. The CDR3 covers 14 residues. The V segment lost 0 bases and the J segment 4 bases; nucleotides outside the gene matches: 3. CDR3 DNA: TGTGCCAGCAGCTTAGACAGGGGGACGTACGAGCAGTACTTC. It specifies CASSLDRGTYEQYF.

The chain is built from TRBV6-2 or TRBV6-3 and TRBJ1-5; the D gene is possibly TRBD1 (6 bases). The CDR3 totals 14 residues. Trimming stripped 5 bases from V and 1 base from J, with 9 bases between. Germline V CDR1 and CDR2: MNHEY, SVGEGT. CDR3 nucleotide sequence: TGTGCCAGCAGTCACGGACAGAGCAATCAGCCCCAGCATTTT. It yields the protein CASSHGQSNQPQHF.

This chain connects TRBV14 to TRBJ1-6, with 8 bases that match TRBD1. The CDR3 sequence is 16 residues long. V lost 3 bases, J lost 5 bases, and 6 bases stayed unmatched. From germline, CDR1 is SGHDN and CDR2 FVKESK. CDR3 sequence reads: CASSHAQGANNSPLHF. CDR3 coding DNA: TGTGCCAGCAGCCACGCCCAGGGGGCGAATAATTCACCCCTCCACTTT. The full variable domain, completed using reference TRBV14 and TRBJ1-6, is EAGVTQFPSHSVIEKGQTVTLRCDPISGHDNLYWYRRVMGKEIKFLLHFVKESKQDESGMPNNRFLAERTGGTYSTLKVQPAELEDSGVYFCASSHAQGANNSPLHFGNGTRLTVT.

Only one count was recorded for this clone. The chain couples TRBV7-3 to TRBJ2-5; 9 nucleotides agree with TRBD2. The CDR3 has 14 residues. Germline V gives CDR1 SGHTA, CDR2 FQGTGA. V was clipped by 2 bases and J by 5 bases; unmatched bases: 3. CDR3 nucleotide sequence: TGTGCCAGCAGCTTAGGTAGCGGGAGTGAGACCCAGTACTTC. Protein: CASSLGSGSETQYF. The full variable domain, in which reference TRBV7-3 and TRBJ2-5 provide the parts outside the CDR3, is GAGVSQTPSNKVTEKGKYVELRCDPISGHTALYWYRQSLGQGPEFLIYFQGTGAADDSGLPNDRFFAVRPEGSVSTLKIQRTERGDSAVYLCASSLGSGSETQYFGPGTRLLVL.

CDR3 in DNA: TGTGCCAGCAGTTTAAACAGATACAATGAGCAGTTCTTC. Amino acids: CASSLNRYNEQFF. The rearrangement joins TRBV27 to TRBJ2-1; D unclear. V was pared by 2 bases and J by 4 bases, with 6 bases between. CDR1 and CDR2 (germline): MNHEY, SMNVEV (reference sequence). There are 13 residues in the CDR3.